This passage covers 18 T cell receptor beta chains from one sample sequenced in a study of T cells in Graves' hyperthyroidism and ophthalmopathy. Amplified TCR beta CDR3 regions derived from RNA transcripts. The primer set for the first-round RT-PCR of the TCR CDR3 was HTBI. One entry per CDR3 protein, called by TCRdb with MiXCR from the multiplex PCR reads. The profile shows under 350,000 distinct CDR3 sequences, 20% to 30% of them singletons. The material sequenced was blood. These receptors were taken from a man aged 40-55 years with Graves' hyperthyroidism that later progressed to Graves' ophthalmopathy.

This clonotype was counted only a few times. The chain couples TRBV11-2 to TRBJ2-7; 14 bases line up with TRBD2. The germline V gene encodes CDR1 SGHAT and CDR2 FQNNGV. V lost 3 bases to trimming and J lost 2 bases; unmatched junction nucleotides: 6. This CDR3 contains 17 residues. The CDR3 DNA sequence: TGTGCCAGCAGCTTGGGACTAGCGGGAGCTCGTCCCTACGAGCAGTACTTC. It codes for CASSLGLAGARPYEQYF.

CDR3 in amino acids: CASSSLASNTGELFF. The CDR3 region has the DNA TGCGCCAGCAGCTCCTTAGCCTCGAACACCGGGGAGCTGTTTTTT. This chain joins TRBV5-1 and TRBJ2-2; D is unclear. Deletions cut 3 bases from V and 0 bases from J, with 9 bases between. The germline V gene encodes CDR1 SGHRS and CDR2 YFSETQ. This CDR3 spans 15 amino acids.

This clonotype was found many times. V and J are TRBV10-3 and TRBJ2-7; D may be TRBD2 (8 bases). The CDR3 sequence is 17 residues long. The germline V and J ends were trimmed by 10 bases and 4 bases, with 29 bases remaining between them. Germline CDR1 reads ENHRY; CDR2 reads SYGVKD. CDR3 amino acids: CATEGTAVSGSGYEQYF. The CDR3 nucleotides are TGTGCCACCGAAGGGACAGCCGTAAGCGGGAGTGGTTACGAGCAGTACTTC.

The DNA of the CDR3 is TGTGCCACCCAGACAGGGGGTCCCTACGAGCAGTACTTC. Protein sequence: CATQTGGPYEQYF. The rearrangement uses TRBV6-2 or TRBV6-3 and TRBJ2-7; TRBD1 aligns across 9 bases. CDR1 is MNHEY, CDR2 SVGEGT, per germline. V lost 10 bases, J lost 2 bases, and 6 bases stayed unmatched. CDR3 length: 13 amino acids.

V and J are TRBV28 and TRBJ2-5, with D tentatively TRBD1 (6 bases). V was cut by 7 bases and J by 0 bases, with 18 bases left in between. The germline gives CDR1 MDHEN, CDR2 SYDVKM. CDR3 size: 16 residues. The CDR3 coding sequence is TGTGCCAGCACCCTTGGACAGTCTACGTACCAAGAGACCCAGTACTTC. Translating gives CASTLGQSTYQETQYF.

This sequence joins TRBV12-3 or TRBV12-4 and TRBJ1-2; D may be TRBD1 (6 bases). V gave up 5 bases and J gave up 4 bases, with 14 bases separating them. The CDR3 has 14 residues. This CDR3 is CASSESGGIYGYTF. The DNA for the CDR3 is TGTGCCAGCAGTGAATCTGGGGGCATCTATGGCTACACCTTC.

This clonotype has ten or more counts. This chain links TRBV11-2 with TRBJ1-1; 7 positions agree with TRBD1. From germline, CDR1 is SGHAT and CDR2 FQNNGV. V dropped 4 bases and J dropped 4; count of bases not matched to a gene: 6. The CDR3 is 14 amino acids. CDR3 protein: CASSYYRGATEAFF. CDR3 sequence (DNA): TGTGCCAGCAGCTATTACAGGGGAGCCACTGAAGCTTTCTTT.

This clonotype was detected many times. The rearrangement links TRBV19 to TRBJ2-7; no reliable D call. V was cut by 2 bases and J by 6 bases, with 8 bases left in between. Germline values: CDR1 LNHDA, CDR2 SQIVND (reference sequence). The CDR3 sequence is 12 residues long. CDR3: CASSITVGEQYF. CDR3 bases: TGTGCCAGTAGTATAACCGTGGGCGAGCAGTACTTC.

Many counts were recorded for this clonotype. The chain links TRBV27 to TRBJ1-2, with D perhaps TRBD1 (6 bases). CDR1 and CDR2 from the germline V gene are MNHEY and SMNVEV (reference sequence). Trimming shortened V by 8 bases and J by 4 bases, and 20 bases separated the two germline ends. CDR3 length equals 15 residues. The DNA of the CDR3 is TGTGCCAGCCACCCCCGTGGGGGGCTGGTCTATGGCTACACCTTC. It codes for CASHPRGGLVYGYTF.

The CDR3 region is CASSSRQSHYEQYF. CDR3 DNA sequence: TGTGCCAGCAGTTCCCGACAGTCCCACTACGAGCAGTACTTC. The chain recombines TRBV6-5 with TRBJ2-7; a weak D match, TRBD1 (5 bases). The germline V and J ends were trimmed by 4 bases and 3 bases, with 13 bases remaining between them. Germline CDR1 reads MNHEY; CDR2 reads SVGAGI. This CDR3 is 14 amino acids long.

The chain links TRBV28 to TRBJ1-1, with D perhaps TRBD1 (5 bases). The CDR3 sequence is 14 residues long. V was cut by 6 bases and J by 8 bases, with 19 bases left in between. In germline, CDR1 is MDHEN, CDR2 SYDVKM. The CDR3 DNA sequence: TGTGCCAGCAGCCAAGGGACGGGCAACGTGGAAGCTTTCTTT. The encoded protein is CASSQGTGNVEAFF.

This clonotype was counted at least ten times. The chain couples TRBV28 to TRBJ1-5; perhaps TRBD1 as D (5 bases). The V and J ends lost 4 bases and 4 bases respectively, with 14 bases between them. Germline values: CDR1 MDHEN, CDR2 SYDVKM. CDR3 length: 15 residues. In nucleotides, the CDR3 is TGTGCCAGCAGTTCCCCCGGGGGGGAGAATCAGCCCCAGCATTTT. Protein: CASSSPGGENQPQHF.

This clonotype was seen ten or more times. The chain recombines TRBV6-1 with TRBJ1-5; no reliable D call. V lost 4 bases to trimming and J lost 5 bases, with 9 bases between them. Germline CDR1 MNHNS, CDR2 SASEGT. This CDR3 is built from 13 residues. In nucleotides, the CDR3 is TGTGCCAGCAGTGTGGCGCGGGATCAGCCCCAGCATTTT. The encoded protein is CASSVARDQPQHF.

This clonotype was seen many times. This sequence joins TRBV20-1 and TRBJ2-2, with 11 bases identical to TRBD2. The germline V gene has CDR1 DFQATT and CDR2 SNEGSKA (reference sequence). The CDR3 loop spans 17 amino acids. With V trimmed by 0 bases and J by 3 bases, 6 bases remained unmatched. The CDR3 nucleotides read TGCAGTGCTAGAGATGTCGTACTAGCGGGAGACACCGGGGAGCTGTTTTTT. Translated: CSARDVVLAGDTGELFF.

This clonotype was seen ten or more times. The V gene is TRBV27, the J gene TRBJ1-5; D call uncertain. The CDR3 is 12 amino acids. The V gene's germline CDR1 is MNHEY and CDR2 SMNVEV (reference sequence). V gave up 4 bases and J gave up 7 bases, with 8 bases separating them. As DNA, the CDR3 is TGTGCCAGCAGTTCAAATTCACAGCCCCAGCATTTT. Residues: CASSSNSQPQHF.

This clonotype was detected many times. The CDR3 DNA reads TGCGCCAGCAGCTCCTTCTGGACTAGCTTGCGCGGGGAGCTGTTTTTT. Encoded protein: CASSSFWTSLRGELFF. This chain connects TRBV5-1 to TRBJ2-2; the match to TRBD2 covers 8 bases. The J segment lost 7 bases and the V segment lost 3 bases, leaving 11 bases of the junction unmatched. Germline CDR1 SGHRS, CDR2 YFSETQ. The CDR3 has 16 amino acids.

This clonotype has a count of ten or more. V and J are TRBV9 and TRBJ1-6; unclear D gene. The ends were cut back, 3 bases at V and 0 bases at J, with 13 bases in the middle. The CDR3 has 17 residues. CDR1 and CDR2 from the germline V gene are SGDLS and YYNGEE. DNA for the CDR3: TGTGCCAGCAGCGCCCTCCAAGGGAGCTCCTATAATTCACCCCTCCACTTT. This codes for CASSALQGSSYNSPLHF.

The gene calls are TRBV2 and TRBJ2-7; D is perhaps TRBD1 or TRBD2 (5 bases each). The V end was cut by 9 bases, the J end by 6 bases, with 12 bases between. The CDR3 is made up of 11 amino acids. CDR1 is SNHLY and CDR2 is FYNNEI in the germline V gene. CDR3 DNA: TGTGCCAGGACGTCGGGGACCGAGCAGTACTTC. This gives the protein CARTSGTEQYF.